The clone carrying this T cell receptor (beta chain) was observed once. The data belong to a study of blood T cell repertoires in COVID-19. Study context: The United States, Italy and Spain provided the acute and convalescent COVID-19 samples.

Per the authors' pipeline: Reference gene primer amplification in the assay estimated nucleated cell counts. Produced via immunoSEQ multiplex PCR; TCRdb's table is partial and in-frame only. The V and J calls and clone size are taken from that table; D and trimming were inferred from the DNA. Altogether roughly 360,000 clones are present, around 84% being singletons, with the ten largest covering around 1%. Sample: peripheral blood. The receptor comes from a human donor with acute or convalescent COVID-19. The donor label of this sample is uncertain.

The CDR3 DNA reads as TGTGCCAGCAGTTACGCGACAGGGGGAACTGAAGCTTTCTTT. Translating gives CASSYATGGTEAFF. V gene TRBV6-5 combines with J gene TRBJ1-1; TRBD1 matches at 9 bases. Germline lookup yields CDR1 MNHEY and CDR2 SVGAGI. The CDR3 has 14 amino acids. V was clipped by 2 bases and J by 5 bases; unmatched bases: 3.